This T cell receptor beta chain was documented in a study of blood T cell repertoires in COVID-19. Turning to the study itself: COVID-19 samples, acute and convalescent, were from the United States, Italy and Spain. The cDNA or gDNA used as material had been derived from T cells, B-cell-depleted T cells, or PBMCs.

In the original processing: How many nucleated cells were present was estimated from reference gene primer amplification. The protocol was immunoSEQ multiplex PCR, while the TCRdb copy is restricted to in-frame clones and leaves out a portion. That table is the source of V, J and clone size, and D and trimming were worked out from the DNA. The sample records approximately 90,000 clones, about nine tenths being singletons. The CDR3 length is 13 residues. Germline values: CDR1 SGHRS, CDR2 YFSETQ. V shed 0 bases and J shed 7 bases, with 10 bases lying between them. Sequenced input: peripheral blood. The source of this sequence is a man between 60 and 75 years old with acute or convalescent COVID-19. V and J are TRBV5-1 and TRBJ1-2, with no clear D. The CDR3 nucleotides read TGCGCCAGCAGCTTGGCCGGGGAGGGTGGCTACACCTTC. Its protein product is CASSLAGEGGYTF.